Listed below are T cell receptor beta chains from one sample, sequenced in a study of cytomegalovirus exposure and HLA in healthy donors. The method was immunoSEQ multiplex PCR; TCRdb's version includes in-frame clones alone and lacks a portion of them. The data show about 120,000 clones, with roughly three fifths seen just once and roughly 9.7% held by the top ten. Input material: PBMCs. These receptors came from a middle-aged woman in good health and CMV-seropositive. The CDR3 runs from the conserved cysteine through the conserved F or W. The D gene is left open where the match is weak. The size entry is marked missing in some rows and otherwise reads once, few, many or a size class.

TRBV11-2	TRBJ1-1	NA	NA	CASSLLGVEAFF	TGTGCCAGCAGCTTATTAGGGGTTGAGGCTTTCTTT
TRBV30	TRBJ1-3	NA	NA	CAWVASGNTIYF	TGTGCCTGGGTGGCCTCTGGAAACACCATATATTTT
TRBV5-1	TRBJ2-2	NA	NA	CASSLAGQGNTGELFF	TGCGCCAGCAGCTTGGCCGGGCAGGGAAACACCGGGGAGCTGTTTTTT
TRBV7-6	TRBJ1-1	few	NA	CASSSTVTLLMNTEAFF	TGTGCCAGCAGCTCCACAGTTACCCTCCTCATGAACACTGAAGCTTTCTTT
TRBV4-3	TRBJ2-1	NA	TRBD2	CASSPQTSGMDEQFF	TGCGCCAGCAGCCCACAGACTAGCGGGATGGATGAGCAGTTCTTC
TRBV9	TRBJ2-7	NA	TRBD1	CASSRSGGPYEQYF	TGTGCCAGCAGCCGCTCAGGGGGTCCCTACGAGCAGTACTTC
TRBV4-3	TRBJ2-1	NA	NA	CASSHLQGDEQFF	TGCGCCAGCAGCCATCTTCAGGGCGATGAGCAGTTCTTC
TRBV7-6	TRBJ2-1	few	NA	CASSLPTGRTYNEQFF	TGTGCCAGCAGCTTACCGACAGGCCGAACCTACAATGAGCAGTTCTTC
TRBV4-2	TRBJ2-2	NA	NA	CASSQDLSGGELFF	TGTGCCAGCAGCCAAGATCTTAGTGGCGGGGAGCTGTTTTTT
TRBV4-3	TRBJ2-1	NA	NA	CASSQATRLGEQFF	TGCGCCAGCAGCCAGGCCACCCGACTAGGTGAGCAGTTCTTC
TRBV4-3	TRBJ2-1	few	NA	CASSQAYNEQFF	TGCGCCAGCAGCCAAGCGTACAATGAGCAGTTCTTC
TRBV6-5	TRBJ2-5	NA	NA	CASSKAGTFQETQYF	TGTGCCAGCAGCAAAGCGGGGACATTCCAAGAGACCCAGTACTTC
TRBV9	TRBJ1-1	NA	NA	CASSPGGVMNTEAFF	TGTGCCAGCAGCCCGGGGGGGGTAATGAACACTGAAGCTTTCTTT
TRBV16	TRBJ1-1	NA	NA	CASSPADLEGTEAFF	TGTGCCAGCAGCCCTGCGGACCTTGAGGGCACTGAAGCTTTCTTT
TRBV29-1	TRBJ1-5	NA	TRBD1	CSAGGGQGSLQHF	TGCAGCGCTGGGGGAGGACAGGGTAGTCTCCAGCATTTT
TRBV28	TRBJ1-2	NA	NA	CASRQGQIDNYGYTF	TGTGCCAGCAGGCAAGGACAGATCGATAACTATGGCTACACCTTC
TRBV29-1	TRBJ2-5	NA	NA	CSVEKAPTGTQYF	TGCAGCGTTGAAAAGGCCCCCACAGGGACCCAGTACTTC
TRBV4-1	TRBJ2-7	NA	TRBD1	CASSQPPGQGANEQYF	TGCGCCAGCAGCCAGCCACCGGGACAGGGGGCGAATGAGCAGTACTTC
TRBV30	TRBJ2-1	NA	NA	CAWSVLEEKFF	TGTGCCTGGAGTGTTCTAGAAGAGAAGTTCTTC
TRBV9	TRBJ2-2	few	NA	CASSVEQSSTGELFF	TGTGCCAGCAGCGTAGAACAGTCAAGCACCGGGGAGCTGTTTTTT
TRBV10-3	TRBJ1-2	NA	NA	CAISVNRVGNLYGYTF	TGTGCCATCAGTGTCAACAGGGTGGGGAATTTGTATGGCTACACCTTC
TRBV18	TRBJ2-1	NA	NA	CASTFGSALTNEQFF	TGTGCCAGCACCTTCGGGTCGGCCCTAACTAATGAGCAGTTCTTC
TRBV5-1	TRBJ2-1	few	NA	CASSFFQGRWGQGGNEQFF	TGCGCCAGCAGCTTCTTTCAGGGGCGGTGGGGTCAAGGGGGCAATGAGCAGTTCTTC
TRBV6-4	TRBJ2-7	NA	TRBD2	CASSAVAGGPHEQYF	TGTGCCAGCAGTGCCGTAGCGGGAGGGCCCCACGAGCAGTACTTC
TRBV7-2	TRBJ2-5	NA	TRBD2	CASSFGSGMATETQYF	TGTGCCAGCAGCTTCGGGAGCGGGATGGCCACTGAGACCCAGTACTTC
TRBV30	TRBJ1-4	few	NA	CAWSVPNPPLATNEKLFF	TGTGCCTGGAGTGTCCCTAACCCTCCCCTTGCAACTAATGAAAAACTGTTTTTT
TRBV4-3	TRBJ2-4	few	TRBD1	CASSQARATDRGGNIQYF	TGCGCCAGCAGCCAGGCCCGAGCCACGGACAGGGGTGGAAACATTCAGTACTTC
TRBV6-5	TRBJ2-7	few	NA	CASSYHNDRLNEQYF	TGTGCCAGCAGTTACCATAATGACAGGCTTAACGAGCAGTACTTC
TRBV4-2	TRBJ1-4	NA	NA	CASSRTDTTNEKLFF	TGTGCCAGCAGCCGGACAGATACAACTAATGAAAAACTGTTTTTT